This entry features one T cell receptor beta chain sequence. Its antigen remains unknown. The data originate from a study of identifying expanded T cells in peripheral blood. Whole-study results and caveats: Differentially abundant clones: around 1.2 between replicates, 16.4 at approximately 14 days, 19 at four. Clone count variance between roughly two-week samples rose with total template count.

Profiled with immunoSEQ multiplex PCR; TCRdb holds only in-frame clones, not every one. The sample includes 95,000 to 150,000 clones, roughly 80% of them seen just once. During the collection period, no donor immune events like infections were recorded. The receptor's source is a person aged 18 to 70 in good health. Sample: blood.

CDR3 region: CASRKTGDSNYGYTF. CDR3 nucleotides: TGTGCCAGCAGAAAGACAGGGGACTCCAACTATGGCTACACCTTC. V usage is TRBV2 and J usage is TRBJ1-2, with TRBD1 matching over 8 bases. Germline CDR1 and CDR2: SNHLY and FYNNEI. V was clipped by 6 bases and J by 2 bases; unmatched bases: 8. This CDR3 is built from 15 residues.